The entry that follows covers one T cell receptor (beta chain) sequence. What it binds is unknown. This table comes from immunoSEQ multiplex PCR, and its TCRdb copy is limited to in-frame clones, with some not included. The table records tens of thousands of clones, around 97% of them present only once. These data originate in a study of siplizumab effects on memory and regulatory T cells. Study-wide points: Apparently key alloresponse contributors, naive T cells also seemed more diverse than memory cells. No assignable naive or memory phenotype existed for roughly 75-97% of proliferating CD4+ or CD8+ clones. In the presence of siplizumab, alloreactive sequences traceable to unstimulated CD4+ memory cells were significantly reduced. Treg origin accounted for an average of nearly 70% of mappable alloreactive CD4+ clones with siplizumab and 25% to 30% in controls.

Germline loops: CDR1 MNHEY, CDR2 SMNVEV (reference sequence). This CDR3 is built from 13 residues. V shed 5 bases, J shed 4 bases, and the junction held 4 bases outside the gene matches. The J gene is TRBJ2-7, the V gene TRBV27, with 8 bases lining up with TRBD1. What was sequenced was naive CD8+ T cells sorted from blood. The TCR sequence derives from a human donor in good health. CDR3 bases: TGTGCCAGCAGTACGACAGGGGCATACGAGCAGTACTTC. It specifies CASSTTGAYEQYF.